What follows are 32 T cell receptor beta chains derived from one specimen sequenced in a study of CD8 T cell repertoires and HIV-1 epitope variants (dated by TCRdb to about 2020). Library method: the immunoSEQ multiplex PCR assay. The source is immuneACCESS, and TCRdb retained only in-frame sequences with V and J called. Part of the clones is not carried over; for the studies checked, unresolved V genes explain less than half of this, and the remainder is unexplained. The sample includes some 4,900 clones, with about 71% observed a single time. The ten largest clones represent roughly two fifths of the sample. These receptors are not linked to any known antigen. Sequencing used cultured CD8+ T cells derived from PBMCs. The receptor source for this set is a male donor with HIV.

This clone was seen more than once but under ten times. Other DNA variants within this sample encode the same CDR3. V and J are TRBV7-2 and TRBJ2-1, with D hard to call. Trimming cost V 1 base and J 7 bases, with 8 bases left between them. This CDR3 is 13 amino acids long. Per the germline V gene, CDR1 is SGHTA and CDR2 is FQGNSA. CDR3 bases: TGTGCCAGCAGCTTAGGAGGAGAGAATGAGCAGTTCTTC. Translating gives CASSLGGENEQFF.

This chain connects TRBV7-2 to TRBJ2-3; D tentatively fits TRBD1 or TRBD2 (5 bases each). V was cut by 1 base and J by 9 bases, with 11 bases left in between. The CDR3 consists of 13 residues. The germline V gene has CDR1 SGHTA and CDR2 FQGNSA. The CDR3 sequence is CASSLDGAQTQYF. The CDR3 coding sequence is TGTGCCAGCAGCTTAGACGGGGCCCAGACGCAGTATTTT. Combining the CDR3 with reference TRBV7-2 and TRBJ2-3 gives the whole variable domain GAGVSQSPSNKVTEKGKDVELRCDPISGHTALYWYRQSLGQGLEFLIYFQGNSAPDKSGLPSDRFSAERTGGSVSTLTIQRTQQEDSAVYLCASSLDGAQTQYFGPGTRLTVL.

V usage is TRBV28 and J usage is TRBJ1-2, with D unresolved. Germline V gene data show CDR1 as MDHEN and CDR2 as SYDVKM. The CDR3 spans 14 residues. The V gene lost 3 bases and the J gene lost 0 bases, with 8 bases spanning the gap. The CDR3 DNA follows: TGTGCCAGCAGTTTTGAGCTCGCTAACTATGGCTACACCTTC. This codes for CASSFELANYGYTF.

This clone appeared a few times. The chain uses TRBV27 and TRBJ2-1; D might be TRBD1 (5 bases). CDR1 is MNHEY, CDR2 SMNVEV, per germline (reference sequence). V lost 3 bases and J 1 base, leaving 13 bases between the germline ends. The CDR3 consists of 16 residues. CDR3 protein: CASSFSSTESYNEQFF. The CDR3 nucleotides are TGTGCCAGCAGTTTTTCATCGACAGAATCCTACAATGAGCAGTTCTTC.

This chain connects TRBV28 to TRBJ2-2; D is undetermined. V dropped 8 bases and J dropped 6 bases, with 10 bases sitting between them. Germline loops: CDR1 MDHEN, CDR2 SYDVKM. The CDR3 spans 12 residues. The CDR3 is CASGLSAGELFF. The CDR3, as DNA: TGTGCCAGCGGGTTGTCTGCCGGGGAGCTGTTTTTT. Combining the CDR3 with reference TRBV28 and TRBJ2-2 gives the whole variable domain DVKVTQSSRYLVKRTGEKVFLECVQDMDHENMFWYRQDPGLGLRLIYFSYDVKMKEKGDIPEGYSVSREKKERFSLILESASTNQTSMYLCASGLSAGELFFGEGSRLTVL.

The chain has TRBV5-8 and TRBJ1-1, with unresolved D. This CDR3 comprises 14 residues. Germline values: CDR1 SGHTS, CDR2 YDEGEE. The V and J ends lost 0 bases and 4 bases respectively, with 10 bases between them. CDR3 nucleotides: TGTGCCAGCAGCTTGGTGGAGGAGGGCACTGAAGCTTTCTTT. It codes for CASSLVEEGTEAFF.

CDR3 sequence: CAISGDDSYEQYF. Written as DNA, the CDR3 is TGTGCCATCAGTGGGGACGACTCCTACGAGCAGTACTTC. The chain carries TRBV10-3 and TRBJ2-5, with D perhaps given as TRBD1 or TRBD2 (5 bases each). The last part of the DNA fits TRBJ2-7 better; the J call may be wrong. The CDR3 is 13 residues long. The V gene's germline CDR1 is ENHRY and CDR2 SYGVKD.

In its sample, this clone was seen once. The V call is TRBV7-9, the J call TRBJ2-1; 8 bases line up with TRBD1. The CDR3 runs to 15 residues. Germline CDR1 SEHNR, CDR2 FQNEAQ (reference sequence). The V segment lost 2 bases and the J segment 4 bases; nucleotides outside the gene matches: 4. CDR3 nucleotides: TGTGCCAGCAGCTTACCGGGACAGGTTTACAATGAGCAGTTCTTC. It codes for CASSLPGQVYNEQFF.

The gene calls are TRBV6-5 and TRBJ2-7; a possible D gene is TRBD2 (7 bases). V shed 3 bases and J shed 4 bases, with 16 bases lying between them. Germline-derived CDR1 and CDR2 are MNHEY and SVGAGI. This CDR3 region has 15 residues. CDR3 in amino acids: CASSYSPGGLYEQYF. The CDR3 region has the DNA TGTGCCAGCAGTTATTCGCCCGGGGGGCTTTACGAGCAGTACTTC.

The rearrangement uses TRBV9 and TRBJ2-1, with unresolved D. Germline assignment: CDR1 SGDLS and CDR2 YYNGEE. This CDR3 has 16 amino acids. Trimming removed 0 bases at V and 0 bases at J, with 10 bases between. DNA of the CDR3: TGTGCCAGCAGCGTAGGAGGCCCGAGCTCCTACAATGAGCAGTTCTTC. Translating it yields CASSVGGPSSYNEQFF. The whole variable domain, remainder taken from reference TRBV9 and TRBJ2-1, is DSGVTQTPKHLITATGQRVTLRCSPRSGDLSVYWYQQSLDQGLQFLIQYYNGEERAKGNILERFSAQQFPDLHSELNLSSLELGDSALYFCASSVGGPSSYNEQFFGPGTRLTVL.

The J gene is TRBJ1-1, the V gene TRBV6-1; D remains unclear. V gave up 0 bases and J gave up 6 bases, with 26 bases separating them. Looked up from germline, CDR1 is MNHNS and CDR2 is SASEGT. This CDR3 region has 19 residues. The CDR3 DNA reads TGTGCCAGCAGTGAAGCCTTTTTCCGAGATGAACATAGGAATCCTGAAGCTTTCTTT. It is translated as CASSEAFFRDEHRNPEAFF.

The genes are TRBV28 and TRBJ1-4, with D tentatively TRBD1 (5 bases). There are 14 residues in the CDR3. Deletions cut 3 bases from V and 8 bases from J, with 13 bases between. CDR1 is MDHEN and CDR2 is SYDVKM in the germline V gene. The CDR3 coding sequence is TGTGCCAGCAGTTTGGGGCTTTCGAGGGAAAAACTGTTTTTT. This codes for CASSLGLSREKLFF.

This clone has a single count. V usage is TRBV13 and J usage is TRBJ2-7; either TRBD1 or TRBD2 may supply D (6 bases each). The V and J ends lost 2 bases and 6 bases respectively, with 8 bases between them. Germline V CDR1 and CDR2: PRHDT, FYEKMQ (reference sequence). The CDR3 covers 12 residues. CDR3 in amino acids: CASSLKGGEQYF. CDR3 DNA sequence: TGTGCCAGCAGCTTAAAGGGGGGCGAGCAGTACTTC.

The chain carries TRBV5-6 and TRBJ2-2; D gene unclear. Trimming took 0 bases from V and 9 from J, leaving 6 bases between them. This CDR3 region has 12 residues. Germline CDR1 reads SGHDT; CDR2 reads YYEEEE. CDR3 amino acids: CASSLGDRELFF. The CDR3 nucleotides are TGTGCCAGCAGCTTGGGTGACCGGGAGCTGTTTTTT.

The chain is built from TRBV4-1 and TRBJ2-7; tentatively, D is TRBD1 or TRBD2 (5 bases each). Trimming left V 1 base short and J 5 bases short, with 21 bases between. This CDR3 region has 17 residues. CDR1 is MGHRA and CDR2 is YSYEKL in the germline V gene. The CDR3 DNA follows: TGCGCCAGCAGCCAAGCCCCCTCGGGGCAGGGTCGTAACGAGCAGTACTTC. Translation gives CASSQAPSGQGRNEQYF.

This chain joins TRBV30 and TRBJ1-1; D may be TRBD1 (5 bases). Germline CDR1 GTSNPN, CDR2 SVGIG (reference sequence). The V gene lost 0 bases and the J gene lost 4 bases, with 6 bases spanning the gap. CDR3 size: 12 residues. Written as DNA, the CDR3 is TGTGCCTGGAGTGTGGGGGGCACTGAAGCTTTCTTT. This translates into CAWSVGGTEAFF.

This clone showed up just once. At one of its ends the junction is not consistent with the germline gene, which may arise from a read error. The CDR3 region has the DNA TGTGCCACCAGCCGTAGCAGGGAGAACGCCGGGGAGCTGTTTTTT. This gives the protein CATSRSRENAGELFF. The chain uses TRBV15 and TRBJ2-2; D may correspond to TRBD1 or TRBD2 (5 bases each). This CDR3 spans 15 amino acids. CDR1 and CDR2 (germline): LNHNV, YYDKDF (reference sequence).

The chain carries TRBV10-2 and TRBJ2-7; TRBD2 might be the D (6 bases). CDR1 is WSHSY, CDR2 SAAADI, per germline. Trimming stripped 5 bases from V and 6 bases from J, with 14 bases between. The CDR3 sequence is 13 residues long. The CDR3 region has the DNA TGCGCCAGCAGTTGGGGGAGGACCAGCGAGCAGTACTTC. It encodes CASSWGRTSEQYF.

The V gene is TRBV27, the J gene TRBJ2-7; 10 positions match TRBD2. The V and J ends lost 0 bases and 3 bases, in that order; junction bases with no gene match: 2. CDR1 and CDR2 from the germline V gene are MNHEY and SMNVEV (reference sequence). The CDR3 runs 15 residues. Here the CDR3 reads CASSLSASGGYEQYF. For the CDR3, the DNA is TGTGCCAGCAGTTTATCGGCTAGCGGGGGCTACGAGCAGTACTTC.

The J gene is TRBJ2-1, the V gene TRBV7-9, with TRBD2 identical over 7 bases. V lost 5 bases and J lost 12; bases outside the gene matches: 19. The CDR3 runs 16 residues. Germline assignment: CDR1 SEHNR and CDR2 FQNEAQ (reference sequence). In DNA, the CDR3 is TGTGCCAGCAGCCCGGTCGGAGACGTCCGGACGGGAGGGCAGTTCTTC. Translating gives CASSPVGDVRTGGQFF.

This clone was counted once. The CDR3 sequence is CASSPQLESYEQYF. CDR3 DNA sequence: TGTGCCAGCTCACCCCAACTAGAATCCTACGAGCAGTACTTC. The rearrangement joins TRBV18 to TRBJ2-7, with D possibly TRBD2 on 5 matching bases. The CDR3 has 14 residues. CDR1 is KGHSH and CDR2 is LQKENI in the germline V gene. Trimming stripped 3 bases from V and 1 base from J, with 10 bases between.

This rearrangement joins TRBV19 to TRBJ1-2; TRBD1 is a possible D gene (6 bases). V shed 4 bases and J shed 7 bases, with 19 bases lying between them. Germline CDR1 LNHDA, CDR2 SQIVND (reference sequence). CDR3 length: 15 amino acids. CDR3 DNA sequence: TGTGCCAGTAGTACCTTACCGACAGACAGGAGTGGCTACACCTTC. This gives the protein CASSTLPTDRSGYTF.

The chain employs TRBV18 and TRBJ2-2; D uncertain. The V end lost 0 bases, the J end lost 4 bases, and 3 bases lay between the germline ends. Looked up from germline, CDR1 is KGHSH and CDR2 is LQKENI. This CDR3 contains 13 residues. The CDR3 DNA reads TGTGCCAGCTCACCACCGGCCACCGGGGAGCTGTTTTTT. Translated, it gives CASSPPATGELFF. The variable domain in full, with the rest retrieved from reference TRBV18 and TRBJ2-2, is NAGVMQNPRHLVRRRGQEARLRCSPMKGHSHVYWYRQLPEEGLKFMVYLQKENIIDESGMPKERFSAEFPKEGPSILRIQQVVRGDSAAYFCASSPPATGELFFGEGSRLTVL.

V is TRBV21-1 and J is TRBJ2-7; the D call in the table, TRBD2, was not verified against the DNA. TRBV21-1 is recorded as a pseudogene. This CDR3 is 19 amino acids long. Written as DNA, the CDR3 is TGTGCCAGCAGCAAAGCGCTTCGGGGACGGCGGGAGAGCTCCTACGAGCAGTACTTC. Translated, it gives CASSKALRGRRESSYEQYF.

The chain carries TRBV7-2 and TRBJ2-1; D is possibly TRBD2 (5 bases). This CDR3 is 14 amino acids long. Trimming stripped 5 bases from V and 6 bases from J, with 14 bases between. Germline CDR1 is SGHTA and CDR2 is FQGNSA. This CDR3 is CASSTVRETNEQFF. Written as DNA, the CDR3 is TGTGCCAGCAGCACTGTTCGGGAAACCAATGAGCAGTTCTTC.

V is TRBV5-6 and J is TRBJ1-5; tentative D call: TRBD1 (5 bases). The V and J ends lost 0 bases and 2 bases respectively, with 9 bases between them. In germline, CDR1 is SGHDT, CDR2 YYEEEE. The CDR3 has 15 residues. Written as DNA, the CDR3 is TGTGCCAGCAGCTTGGCAGGGCAGGGCAATCAGCCCCAGCATTTT. This codes for CASSLAGQGNQPQHF.

The gene calls are TRBV6-5 and TRBJ1-1; D perhaps matches TRBD1 (5 bases). Trimming shortened V by 2 bases and J by 5 bases, and 15 bases separated the two germline ends. CDR3 size: 15 residues. Germline CDR1 reads MNHEY; CDR2 reads SVGAGI. CDR3 loop: CASSYVIRGGTEAFF. CDR3 DNA sequence: TGTGCCAGCAGTTACGTGATAAGGGGCGGGACTGAAGCTTTCTTT.

By share, this clone ranks as medium-sized. The chain combines TRBV5-6 with TRBJ2-7; TRBD1 matches 8 bases. J lost 4 bases, V lost 3 bases, and 12 bases had no gene match. The CDR3 covers 16 residues. From germline, CDR1 is SGHDT and CDR2 YYEEEE. CDR3 loop: CASSWQSTRGLYEQYF. The CDR3 bases are TGTGCCAGCAGCTGGCAGTCGACCAGGGGGCTATACGAGCAGTACTTC.

The rearrangement links TRBV4-3 to TRBJ1-1; D ambiguous. Germline V gene lookup returns CDR1 LGHNA and CDR2 YSLEER. This CDR3 spans 13 amino acids. The V end was cut by 1 base, the J end by 3 bases, with 6 bases between. The CDR3 sequence is CASSQVRDTEAFF. In DNA form, the CDR3 reads TGCGCCAGCAGCCAAGTAAGGGACACTGAAGCTTTCTTT.

Here the CDR3 DNA reads TGTGCCAGCAGTTACTGGGCAGGGGACGGCGAGCAGTACTTC. This gives the protein CASSYWAGDGEQYF. The chain combines TRBV6-5 with TRBJ2-7, with a possible D match to TRBD1 (6 bases). This CDR3 spans 14 amino acids. CDR1 is MNHEY, CDR2 SVGAGI, per germline. The germline V and J ends were trimmed by 1 base and 6 bases, with 13 bases remaining between them.

This clone was seen a few times. The gene calls are TRBV20-1 and TRBJ2-1; no clear D. This CDR3 contains 11 residues. V gave up 0 bases and J gave up 14 bases, with 11 bases separating them. The V gene's germline CDR1 is DFQATT and CDR2 SNEGSKA (reference sequence). CDR3: CSAREPNSEFF. In DNA, the CDR3 is TGCAGTGCTAGAGAACCAAACTCGGAGTTCTTC.

The chain recombines TRBV9 with TRBJ1-3; D is unclear. The V gene's germline CDR1 is SGDLS and CDR2 YYNGEE. The CDR3 spans 14 residues. V shed 7 bases and J shed 4 bases, with 15 bases lying between them. CDR3 sequence (DNA): TGTGCCAGCGACTCAGGTGGGCGGGGAAACACCATATATTTT. This sequence encodes CASDSGGRGNTIYF.